Below, 15 T cell receptor beta chains from the same sample are listed, as sequenced in a study of blood T cells in healthy people across ages. Next came a second PCR, run for about 6 to 12 cycles, which used a sample-barcoded 5' primer along with a J-beta primer mix. Each CDR3 protein is one row after TCRdb ran MiXCR on the 5' RACE reads. The table shows 800,000 or so distinct CDR3 sequences, with approximately 25% occurring only once. The sample also formed part of further work on T cells of mothers and their children.

The sample consisted of blood. Receptors were obtained from a boy younger than 18 in good health.

In its sample, this clonotype was seen many times. The chain carries TRBV7-8 and TRBJ2-6; D is possibly TRBD1 (6 bases). In germline, CDR1 is SGHVS, CDR2 FQNEAQ. Trimming removed 4 bases at V and 2 bases at J, with 18 bases between. CDR3 length equals 18 residues. In DNA, the CDR3 is TGTGCCAGCAGCTCGCCACAGGTTTACAGGGCTGGGGCCAACGTCCTGACTTTC. Amino acids: CASSSPQVYRAGANVLTF.

This clonotype came up a few times. The J gene is TRBJ1-5, the V gene TRBV20-1; D is perhaps TRBD1 (5 bases). This CDR3 spans 14 amino acids. Germline-derived CDR1 and CDR2 are DFQATT and SNEGSKA (reference sequence). The V end lost 6 bases, the J end lost 5 bases, and 17 bases lay between the germline ends. CDR3 nucleotides: TGCAGTGCCCACGGCGCCTTGGGGGATCAGCCCCAGCATTTT. It specifies CSAHGALGDQPQHF.

This sequence joins TRBV7-3 and TRBJ2-3, with a tentative D call TRBD1 (5 bases). V gave up 1 base and J gave up 3 bases, with 11 bases separating them. CDR3 length equals 15 residues. Per germline, CDR1 SGHTA and CDR2 FQGTGA. CDR3: CASSLIQGSTDTQYF. The CDR3 DNA reads TGTGCCAGCAGCTTAATTCAGGGATCAACAGATACGCAGTATTTT.

Only a few counts were recorded for this clonotype. The CDR3 loop reads CSVEVDPATDTQYF. DNA for the CDR3: TGCAGCGTTGAAGTTGATCCGGCAACAGATACGCAGTATTTT. The V and J genes are TRBV29-1 and TRBJ2-3; D is ambiguous. Germline CDR1 reads SQVTM; CDR2 reads ANQGSEA. The CDR3 runs to 14 residues. The germline V and J ends were trimmed by 1 base and 3 bases, with 11 bases remaining between them.

This sequence joins TRBV3-1 and TRBJ1-6, with D possibly being TRBD1 (6 bases). CDR3 length: 15 amino acids. The germline V and J ends were trimmed by 0 bases and 10 bases, with 13 bases remaining between them. Germline V gene data show CDR1 as LGHDT and CDR2 as YNNKEL (reference sequence). Written as DNA, the CDR3 is TGTGCCAGCAGCCAAGAGGACTTGGGGGCCTCACCCCTCCACTTT. It translates to CASSQEDLGASPLHF. Combining the CDR3 with reference TRBV3-1 and TRBJ1-6 gives the whole variable domain DTAVSQTPKYLVTQMGNDKSIKCEQNLGHDTMYWYKQDSKKFLKIMFSYNNKELIINETVPNRFSPKSPDKAHLNLHINSLELGDSAVYFCASSQEDLGASPLHFGNGTRLTVT.

The chain recombines TRBV7-8 with TRBJ2-7, with D perhaps assigned TRBD1 or TRBD2 (5 bases each). Trimming removed 0 bases from V and 2 bases from J, with 11 bases in between. The CDR3 totals 15 residues. Germline CDR1 and CDR2: SGHVS and FQNEAQ. The CDR3, as DNA: TGTGCCAGCAGCTTAGCGGAGGCAGGGCCCTACGAGCAGTACTTC. As protein: CASSLAEAGPYEQYF.

A few counts support this clonotype. The J gene is TRBJ2-1, the V gene TRBV20-1; D perhaps matches TRBD1 (7 bases). The CDR3 spans 18 residues. The germline gives CDR1 DFQATT, CDR2 SNEGSKA (reference sequence). Trimming stripped 4 bases from V and 1 base from J, with 23 bases between. The CDR3 bases are TGCAGTGCTACCGGTACCCTAATACCAGGGGGGTCCTACAATGAGCAGTTCTTC. Protein: CSATGTLIPGGSYNEQFF.

The V call is TRBV4-3, the J call TRBJ1-2; no reliable D call. Germline V CDR1 and CDR2: LGHNA, YSLEER. The CDR3 has 17 residues. V gave up 1 base and J gave up 8 bases, with 23 bases separating them. The CDR3 sequence is CASSQGRRLDVVGGYTF. CDR3 DNA: TGCGCCAGCAGCCAAGGAAGACGGTTGGATGTGGTTGGCGGCTACACCTTC.

This clonotype was observed a handful of times. The chain couples TRBV11-2 to TRBJ1-4; tentative D call: TRBD1 (6 bases). This CDR3 contains 14 residues. V was pared by 5 bases and J by 3 bases, with 10 bases between. Germline CDR1 is SGHAT and CDR2 is FQNNGV. CDR3 in amino acids: CASSTRTANEKLFF. In nucleotides, the CDR3 is TGTGCCAGCAGCACAAGGACAGCTAATGAAAAACTGTTTTTT.

CDR3 loop: CASRLDVDQPQHF. Here the CDR3 DNA reads TGTGCCAGCAGGCTAGACGTTGATCAGCCCCAGCATTTT. The chain is built from TRBV7-2 and TRBJ1-5; no definite D call. The V end was cut by 6 bases, the J end by 5 bases, with 11 bases between. The CDR3 consists of 13 residues. Germline CDR1 is SGHTA and CDR2 is FQGNSA.

In its sample, this clonotype was seen a few times. The chain uses TRBV28 and TRBJ2-5; 8 positions match TRBD2. This CDR3 spans 18 amino acids. Germline V gene lookup returns CDR1 MDHEN and CDR2 SYDVKM. The junction had 14 bases not matched to a gene; V was cut back by 5 bases and J by 0 bases. The CDR3 is CASSRDNGLAPYQETQYF. CDR3 DNA sequence: TGTGCCAGCAGTAGGGACAACGGACTAGCTCCGTACCAAGAGACCCAGTACTTC. The entire variable domain, with the rest obtained from reference TRBV28 and TRBJ2-5, is as follows: DVKVTQSSRYLVKRTGEKVFLECVQDMDHENMFWYRQDPGLGLRLIYFSYDVKMKEKGDIPEGYSVSREKKERFSLILESASTNQTSMYLCASSRDNGLAPYQETQYFGPGTRLLVL.

This rearrangement joins TRBV5-5 to TRBJ1-4; TRBD1 agrees at 10 bases. The CDR3 spans 15 residues. Germline V gene sequence: CDR1 SGHKS, CDR2 YYEKEE (reference sequence). Losses at the gene ends were 4 bases for V and 5 bases for J; bases not matched to a gene: 5. DNA for the CDR3: TGTGCCAGCAGCAAGGGACAGGGGATAAATGAAAAACTGTTTTTT. Translated: CASSKGQGINEKLFF.

The chain has TRBV7-2 and TRBJ2-2; D remains ambiguous. Germline CDR1 reads SGHTA; CDR2 reads FQGNSA. V lost 2 bases to trimming and J lost 2 bases, with 12 bases between them. The CDR3 spans 16 residues. The CDR3 DNA is TGTGCCAGCAGCTTACAGGCGAAACCAAACACCGGGGAGCTGTTTTTT. Protein: CASSLQAKPNTGELFF.

This clonotype was counted only a few times. The chain links TRBV27 to TRBJ2-2, with TRBD1 matching over 8 bases. The junction had 6 bases not matched to a gene; V was cut back by 8 bases and J by 4 bases. This CDR3 is built from 14 residues. The germline gives CDR1 MNHEY, CDR2 SMNVEV (reference sequence). The CDR3 here is CASGAGGFTGELFF. The CDR3 region has the DNA TGTGCCAGCGGAGCAGGGGGCTTCACCGGGGAGCTGTTTTTT.

This clonotype was seen a few times. This sequence joins TRBV5-6 and TRBJ2-7, with 10 bases identical to TRBD1. CDR1 is SGHDT and CDR2 is YYEEEE in the germline V gene. This CDR3 has 12 residues. The V gene end was trimmed by 7 bases and the J gene end by 4 bases; junction bases not matched to a gene: 2. The CDR3 sequence: CASPGQGYEQYF. As DNA, the CDR3 is TGTGCCAGCCCGGGACAGGGGTACGAGCAGTACTTC.